These T cell receptor beta chains were read from a single sample in a study of cytomegalovirus exposure and HLA in healthy donors. Some clones are missing from TCRdb's copy, which holds only in-frame ones; the method was immunoSEQ multiplex PCR. The repertoire includes 150,000 to 200,000 clones, roughly 85% of them detected once, and 2.3% sits in the top ten. The sequenced sample was PBMCs. The source of these receptors is a woman in her forties or fifties in good health and CMV-seronegative. CDR3s include the opening cysteine and the closing phenylalanine or tryptophan. D genes are given only for firm matches. A clone size is listed for some rows: how often the clone was seen (once, few, many), or a class if it is expanded.

clone_size j_call v_call d_call cdr3_nt cdr3_aa
- TRBJ1-1 TRBV7-9 TRBD1 TGTGCCAGCAGCTTAGGACGGCCAGGGGGCCAAAGGGACACTGAAGCTTTCTTT CASSLGRPGGQRDTEAFF
- TRBJ1-5 TRBV6-1 - TGTGCCAGCAGTGAATGGAGTTATGGCAATCAGCCCCAGCATTTT CASSEWSYGNQPQHF
- TRBJ2-2 TRBV27 TRBD1 TGTGCCAGCAGTTTAGGACAGGGGGCCACCGGGGAGCTGTTTTTT CASSLGQGATGELFF
once TRBJ2-7 TRBV5-5 - TGTGCCAGCAGCAGCGAAGTAGCGGACTCCTACGAGCAGTACTTC CASSSEVADSYEQYF
- TRBJ2-7 TRBV2 - TGTGCCAGCAGTCGACACCATACACCCCACGAGCAGTACTTC CASSRHHTPHEQYF
- TRBJ1-5 TRBV11-2 TRBD1 TGTGCCAGCAGCTTAAGGGGGGACAGGAGCAATCAGCCCCAGCATTTT CASSLRGDRSNQPQHF
- TRBJ2-6 TRBV19 TRBD1 TGTGCCAGTACCGGGACAGGCTTTTCTGGGGCCAACGTCCTGACTTTC CASTGTGFSGANVLTF
- TRBJ2-3 TRBV30 TRBD1 TGTGCCTGGACCTGGACAGGGCGGCGAGATACGCAGTATTTT CAWTWTGRRDTQYF
- TRBJ2-1 TRBV5-1 - TGCGCCAGCGGTGCTAGAACCGTCCAGTTCTTC CASGARTVQFF
- TRBJ2-7 TRBV11-2 TRBD1 TGTGCCAGCAGCTTACCGGCAGGGGGCGGCGAGCAGTACTTC CASSLPAGGGEQYF
few TRBJ2-3 TRBV5-6 - TGTGCCAGCAGCTTGGTCGGCGGCCTCAGCACAGATACGCAGTATTTT CASSLVGGLSTDTQYF
- TRBJ2-4 TRBV28 - TGTGCCAGCAGTCACGCCAGGGCAGGGGAGGCCAAAAACATTCAGTACTTC CASSHARAGEAKNIQYF
- TRBJ2-2 TRBV6-1 - TGTGCCAGCAGCTCCCAGGGGGGCGCCGGGGAGCTGTTTTTT CASSSQGGAGELFF
- TRBJ1-4 TRBV4-1 - TGCGCCAGCAGCCAAGATGGTCGGGGATTGAGCGAAAAACTGTTTTTT CASSQDGRGLSEKLFF
- TRBJ1-4 TRBV19 - TGTGCCAGTATTGGGCACCGAACTAATGAAAAACTGTTTTTT CASIGHRTNEKLFF
once TRBJ1-5 TRBV19 TRBD1 TGTGCCAGCAGTAGGGGACAGCCAGATCAGCCCCAGCATTTT CASSRGQPDQPQHF
- TRBJ2-3 TRBV7-9 TRBD2 TGTGCCAGCAGCTTACGGCTAGCGGGAGTTAGCACAGATACGCAGTATTTT CASSLRLAGVSTDTQYF
- TRBJ1-4 TRBV4-1 TRBD1 TGCGCCAGCAGCCAAGGAGGGCAGGGGGCTATTAATGAAAAACTGTTTTTT CASSQGGQGAINEKLFF
- TRBJ1-5 TRBV19 - TGTGCCAGTAGTAAAGGGGTTCATCAGCCCCAGCATTTT CASSKGVHQPQHF
- TRBJ2-7 TRBV5-1 TRBD1 TGCGCCAGCAGCTCGGTAAGCCCCTACAGGGGGCTATCCTACGAGCAGTACTTC CASSSVSPYRGLSYEQYF
- TRBJ1-1 TRBV19 - TGTGCCAGTAGGGACTCGACAGGGAACACTGAAGCTTTCTTT CASRDSTGNTEAFF
- TRBJ2-1 TRBV27 - TGTGCCAGCAGTTTATCTGAGGGCAATGAGCAGTTCTTC CASSLSEGNEQFF
- TRBJ1-3 TRBV18 - TGTGCCAGCTCCCTCACCACCACGACAGGTCAAAGCTCTGGAAACACCATATATTTT CASSLTTTTGQSSGNTIYF
- TRBJ1-1 TRBV7-9 TRBD1 TGTGCCAGCAGCCTCGGACAGGGAAGTGAAGCTTTCTTT CASSLGQGSEAFF
- TRBJ2-7 TRBV10-3 - TGTGCCATCAGTGAGCAAACCTACGAGCAGTACTTC CAISEQTYEQYF
- TRBJ2-1 TRBV7-9 TRBD1 TGTGCCAGCAGCTCCGGTCAGGGGGCGCATTACAATGAGCAGTTCTTC CASSSGQGAHYNEQFF
once TRBJ2-5 TRBV7-9 TRBD1 TGTGCCAGCAGCTTAGACGCCAGGGGGCAAGAGACCCAGTACTTC CASSLDARGQETQYF
- TRBJ1-3 TRBV6-5 - TGTGCCAGCAGTTACAAGGAAGGCGGCACCATATATTTT CASSYKEGGTIYF
- TRBJ2-7 TRBV5-1 TRBD2 TGCGCCAGCAGGTTGACTAGCGGGAGCTACGAGCAGTACTTC CASRLTSGSYEQYF
- TRBJ2-1 TRBV5-1 TRBD2 TGCGCCAGCAGCCCTGGGAGGACCGGGACTAGCAGGGATGAGCAGTTCTTC CASSPGRTGTSRDEQFF
- TRBJ2-7 TRBV5-1 TRBD1 TGCGCCAGCAGCTTGGGCGGGACAGGGGCTATGTACGAGCAGTACTTC CASSLGGTGAMYEQYF
- TRBJ2-7 TRBV9 - TGTGCCAGCAGCGTTACACACGTTTCCTACGAGCAGTACTTC CASSVTHVSYEQYF
- TRBJ2-3 TRBV6-5 - TGTGCCAGCAGTTACGAGAGGTGGGGCACAGATACGCAGTATTTT CASSYERWGTDTQYF
- TRBJ1-6 TRBV5-1 TRBD1 TGCGCCAGCAGCTTGGTGGGACAGGGGGACTCACCCCTCCACTTT CASSLVGQGDSPLHF
- TRBJ1-1 TRBV28 - TGTGCCAGCAGTTCACAAGGGGGACCGAGCACTGAAGCTTTCTTT CASSSQGGPSTEAFF
few TRBJ1-1 TRBV28 - TGTGCCAGCAGGCCTTCGGGGTACACTGAAGCTTTCTTT CASRPSGYTEAFF
- TRBJ1-2 TRBV30 - TGTGCCTGGAGTCGACCCGGAGGGGGCTACACCTTC CAWSRPGGGYTF
- TRBJ2-7 TRBV29-1 - TGCAGCGTTGAAGACGCGGAGCAGTACTTC CSVEDAEQYF
- TRBJ1-2 TRBV30 TRBD1 TGTGCCTGGAGTGAGCAGGGGGTTGGCTACACCTTC CAWSEQGVGYTF
- TRBJ2-1 TRBV29-1 - TGCAGCGTTGTGGAGCTAGCTTCATACAATGAGCAGTTCTTC CSVVELASYNEQFF
- TRBJ2-5 TRBV30 - TGTGCCTGGAGCCCCCTGGCCACCCAGTACTTC CAWSPLATQYF
- TRBJ2-2 TRBV30 TRBD1 TGTGCCTGGAGTGTAAAGGGACAGTTCTACACCGGGGAGCTGTTTTTT CAWSVKGQFYTGELFF
few TRBJ2-7 TRBV5-1 - TGCGCCAGCAGCCGTCGGGACATCTCCTACGAGCAGTACTTC CASSRRDISYEQYF
few TRBJ2-5 TRBV7-9 TRBD2 TGTGCCAGCAGCTTAGAGGCTAGCGGGGCCTGGATCCAGTACTTC CASSLEASGAWIQYF
- TRBJ2-1 TRBV5-1 TRBD2 TGCGCCAGCAGCTTGACTAGCGGGAGTGTGTACAATGAGCAGTTCTTC CASSLTSGSVYNEQFF
- TRBJ2-3 TRBV9 - TGTGCCAGCAGCTCAGACTCAGCGGGCACAGATACGCAGTATTTT CASSSDSAGTDTQYF